This T cell receptor (beta chain) stems from a study of cytomegalovirus exposure and HLA in healthy donors. On this clone itself: Its antigen is unknown.

Study-wide results and limits: According to reports, the classifier identified cytomegalovirus status with high specificity and sensitivity. The authors judged a highly shared variant cluster likely a sequencing artifact.

Primers for the PCR totalled 60 Vbeta and 13 Jbeta. TCRdb keeps only in-frame clones here, not all; method: immunoSEQ multiplex PCR. The table lists under 150,000 clones, around 80% of them singletons. The CDR3 has 14 residues. Trimming stripped 5 bases from V and 3 bases from J, with 10 bases between. The germline V gene encodes CDR1 SGHVS and CDR2 FNYEAQ. The sequence came from a male donor in good health and CMV-seronegative. The source material was PBMCs. V and J are TRBV7-6 and TRBJ2-2, with TRBD1 as a possible D gene (6 bases). The CDR3 loop is CASSPGVDTGELFF. The DNA for the CDR3 is TGTGCCAGCAGCCCAGGGGTGGACACCGGGGAGCTGTTTTTT.